A selection of T cell receptor beta chains follows, all from one sample in a study of identical twins. Using its own MiXCR run on the 5' RACE reads, TCRdb lists one record per CDR3 protein. Among fewer than 650,000 distinct CDR3 sequences listed, approximately 9.6% were seen once. The same sample was also studied in work on yellow fever vaccine responses in identical twins.

Input material: PBMCs. The source of these receptors is a woman younger than 35 in good health. The CDR3 runs from the conserved cysteine through the conserved F or W. Fields, in order: CDR3 DNA, CDR3 protein, V gene, J gene, clone size, D gene. The D gene is left open where the match is weak. Clone size is stated in some rows and not others, as once, few, many or a class when expanded.

CDR3 DNA: TGTGCCAGCAGCCAAGGTAGGCGCAATGAGCAGTTCTTC; CDR3 protein: CASSQGRRNEQFF; V gene: TRBV3-1; J gene: TRBJ2-1; clone size: -; D gene: -
CDR3 DNA: TGTGCCAGCAGTGTTACAGGGTCGGGTACTGAAGCTTTCTTT; CDR3 protein: CASSVTGSGTEAFF; V gene: TRBV6-4; J gene: TRBJ1-1; clone size: few; D gene: -
CDR3 DNA: TGTGCCAGCAGTTACTCCGCGACTAGCGGCACAGATACGCAGTATTTT; CDR3 protein: CASSYSATSGTDTQYF; V gene: TRBV6-5; J gene: TRBJ2-3; clone size: many; D gene: TRBD2
CDR3 DNA: TGTGCCAGCAGCCAAGATAGTGGGGACAGGAATAGCAATCAGCCCCAGCATTTT; CDR3 protein: CASSQDSGDRNSNQPQHF; V gene: TRBV14; J gene: TRBJ1-5; clone size: few; D gene: TRBD1
CDR3 DNA: TGTGCCAGCAGACCTTTTAGCGGGGGAGAAGGAGAGCAGTACTTC; CDR3 protein: CASRPFSGGEGEQYF; V gene: TRBV6-1; J gene: TRBJ2-7; clone size: -; D gene: TRBD2
CDR3 DNA: TGTGCCAGTACCCCCGATTTGAGCGGGTACACTGAAGCTTTCTTT; CDR3 protein: CASTPDLSGYTEAFF; V gene: TRBV19; J gene: TRBJ1-1; clone size: -; D gene: -
CDR3 DNA: TGTGCCAGCAGTGAAGCAATGGTCACCCGGGAGCTGTTTTTT; CDR3 protein: CASSEAMVTRELFF; V gene: TRBV2; J gene: TRBJ2-2; clone size: -; D gene: -
CDR3 DNA: TGCAGTGCTGTCGGGACTCCGGGTACTGAAGCTTTCTTT; CDR3 protein: CSAVGTPGTEAFF; V gene: TRBV20-1; J gene: TRBJ1-1; clone size: few; D gene: -
CDR3 DNA: TGCAGCGTTGTTCCCTCGACTAGCGGGAAGACCCAGTACTTC; CDR3 protein: CSVVPSTSGKTQYF; V gene: TRBV29-1; J gene: TRBJ2-5; clone size: -; D gene: TRBD2
CDR3 DNA: TGTGCCAGCAGCCTCAGGACCGGTTGGTACCAAGAGACCCAGTACTTC; CDR3 protein: CASSLRTGWYQETQYF; V gene: TRBV6-2/TRBV6-3; J gene: TRBJ2-5; clone size: many; D gene: -
CDR3 DNA: TGCGCCAGCAGATTCTCCGGGCGGGCGGGGAGAAACACCGGGGAGCTGTTTTTT; CDR3 protein: CASRFSGRAGRNTGELFF; V gene: TRBV5-1; J gene: TRBJ2-2; clone size: -; D gene: -
CDR3 DNA: TGTGCCAGCGCGGGGTACACAGATACGCAGTATTTT; CDR3 protein: CASAGYTDTQYF; V gene: TRBV6-2/TRBV6-3; J gene: TRBJ2-3; clone size: -; D gene: -
CDR3 DNA: TGTGCCAGCTCACCAGGACTAGCGGGGAAAGATACGCAGTATTTT; CDR3 protein: CASSPGLAGKDTQYF; V gene: TRBV18; J gene: TRBJ2-3; clone size: few; D gene: TRBD2
CDR3 DNA: TGTGCCAGCAGCAACCCCAGGGGGACACGGGCCAATCAGCCCCAGCATTTT; CDR3 protein: CASSNPRGTRANQPQHF; V gene: TRBV21-1; J gene: TRBJ1-5; clone size: many; D gene: -
CDR3 DNA: TGTGCCAGCAGTTCCCGGGACACGTACTACGAGCAGTACTTC; CDR3 protein: CASSSRDTYYEQYF; V gene: TRBV28; J gene: TRBJ2-7; clone size: many; D gene: -
CDR3 DNA: TGCGCCAGCAGGGACACTAGGGACAGCTACTCCTACGAGCAGTACTTC; CDR3 protein: CASRDTRDSYSYEQYF; V gene: TRBV5-1; J gene: TRBJ2-7; clone size: -; D gene: TRBD1
CDR3 DNA: TGTGCCAGCAGCCAAGAAGTCGTACTAGCGGGGAACACCGGGGAGCTGTTTTTT; CDR3 protein: CASSQEVVLAGNTGELFF; V gene: TRBV3-1; J gene: TRBJ2-2; clone size: many; D gene: TRBD2
CDR3 DNA: TGCGCCAGCAGCCAAGATTCCGGACCGACGAACACTGAAGCTTTCTTT; CDR3 protein: CASSQDSGPTNTEAFF; V gene: TRBV4-3; J gene: TRBJ1-1; clone size: -; D gene: -
CDR3 DNA: TGTGCCAGCAGCTTAGAGGTTTTTAGCACTGGCAATGAGCAGTTCTTC; CDR3 protein: CASSLEVFSTGNEQFF; V gene: TRBV7-2; J gene: TRBJ2-1; clone size: many; D gene: -
CDR3 DNA: TGTGCCAGCAGTTTCGGCCAGGGCTCGTCAGAGACCCAGTACTTC; CDR3 protein: CASSFGQGSSETQYF; V gene: TRBV28; J gene: TRBJ2-5; clone size: -; D gene: -
CDR3 DNA: TGTGCCAGCAGCTTGGGTTCCTTAAATGGGGAGACCCAGTACTTC; CDR3 protein: CASSLGSLNGETQYF; V gene: TRBV5-6; J gene: TRBJ2-5; clone size: many; D gene: -
CDR3 DNA: TGCAGCGTTGAAGGGGACGACGGGACAGGGGACACCGGGGAGCTGTTTTTT; CDR3 protein: CSVEGDDGTGDTGELFF; V gene: TRBV29-1; J gene: TRBJ2-2; clone size: -; D gene: TRBD1
CDR3 DNA: TGTGCCAGCAGCTTTATGGGGACCCCCTACGAGCAGTACTTC; CDR3 protein: CASSFMGTPYEQYF; V gene: TRBV7-8; J gene: TRBJ2-7; clone size: few; D gene: -
CDR3 DNA: TGTGCCAGCAGTTTACGTGACCCCCCCCCTGGCCAGCAGTACTTC; CDR3 protein: CASSLRDPPPGQQYF; V gene: TRBV27; J gene: TRBJ2-7; clone size: few; D gene: -
CDR3 DNA: TGTGCCAGCAGCCCTAGAGGACAGGGTGGCTATGGCTACACCTTC; CDR3 protein: CASSPRGQGGYGYTF; V gene: TRBV12-3/TRBV12-4; J gene: TRBJ1-2; clone size: many; D gene: TRBD1